This T cell receptor beta chain comes out of a study of T cells in Graves' hyperthyroidism and ophthalmopathy. Study conclusions and caveats: A model built on 13 V-J features separated ophthalmopathy from stable hyperthyroidism.

Note on this clonotype: What it binds is not known.

The diagnostic basis comprised clinical symptoms, serum thyroxine and TRAb, thyroid ultrasound and orbital computed tomography. CDR3 size: 15 residues. Germline CDR1 is LNHNV and CDR2 is YYDKDF (reference sequence). Trimming took off 0 bases at V and 6 bases at J, with 11 bases between the two ends. Template material for amplifying TCR beta CDR3 regions consisted of RNA transcripts. The HTBI primer set drove a first-round RT-PCR of the TCR CDR3. TCRdb used MiXCR to reprocess the multiplex PCR reads, holding one entry per CDR3 protein. Of around 500,000 distinct CDR3 sequences in the sample, around 15% were seen once.

This TCR came from a woman aged 18-29 years with Graves' hyperthyroidism. Sequencing was done on a sample of blood. This sequence joins TRBV15 and TRBJ1-4, with D unclear. Here the CDR3 reads CATSRDAREDEKLFF. In nucleotides, the CDR3 is TGTGCCACCAGCAGAGATGCGAGGGAGGATGAAAAACTGTTTTTT.